This T cell receptor beta chain came from a study of cytomegalovirus exposure and HLA in healthy donors (dated by TCRdb to about 2017). For the study in its entirety: According to an earlier analysis of 587 of the donors, about 179 million T cells yielded 90 million to 140 million unique TCR beta sequences and 276 Gb of sequence data. An early release that covered several hundred HLA-typed donors contained approximately 300 gigabases of sequencing data and 70 million to 100 million unique TCR sequences. Of the roughly 390 genotyped donors, more than 75% were placed in the genetic ancestry cluster associated with self-reported Caucasian donors. The aim of the study was to test whether cataloging public T cell receptors could identify signatures of past pathogen exposure. The T cell repertoires of 666 subjects were profiled by immunosequencing and related to cytomegalovirus serostatus. Along with the approximately 670-subject first cohort, a separate validation cohort of over a hundred different subjects was used. High-throughput TCR immunosequencing, statistical association of individual TCRs with disease status, and machine learning were combined to predict cytomegalovirus infection status. In a later analysis, previously published TCR beta repertoires from fewer than 750 donors were re-analyzed and high-resolution HLA genotyping was added so that TCR occurrence patterns could be studied. In the later analysis, no new phenotypic data were used to find candidate immune exposures; instead, reliance was placed on TCR beta sequences and their occurrence across donors. In an earlier analysis of over 550 of the donors, high-throughput TCR beta sequencing was used to judge whether each TCR beta V gene segment behaved as functional or pseudogenic. Donor age, sex, ethnicity and CMV serostatus were compiled alongside the repertoire data. In a later genetic analysis, genome-wide SNP genotypes for about three fifths of the 666 donors were used, and that subset was treated as a discovery cohort. All discovery cohort repertoires had been generated on a single sequencing platform. HLA typing included class I and class II loci at four-digit resolution. The number of donors typed differed by locus, with roughly 629-640 for A, B, C, DRB1 and DQB1, around 500 for DQA1, 606 for DPA1, and some 440 for DPB1. Because of strong linkage in the cohort, roughly five DR-DQ haplotypes were treated as single units for association and clustering. Among about 410 genotyped donors of the cohort, an average of roughly 230,000 unique TCR beta nucleotide sequences was sequenced per donor, of which about 20% were non-productive. What the authors observed across the whole study: A further reported finding was that TCR beta sequences accurately predicted the HLA-A and HLA-B alleles for most subjects in the first cohort. Sequencing depth was assumed to be roughly uniform across donors in the presence/absence analyses, though that assumption may not hold. The authors suggested that the approach could potentially be generalized to other disease states and immunological phenotypes. In vitro tests confirmed that a few of the cytomegalovirus-associated TCR beta chains recognize cytomegalovirus antigens. In a later analysis, the rate of TCR association differed among HLA loci, with DRB1 alleles having the most associated TCRs and HLA-C alleles having the fewest. Cytomegalovirus status was reported to be diagnosed by the classifier with high specificity and sensitivity in both the original and validation cohorts. Broadly in line with IMGT annotations, most TCR beta V segments showed up in productive rearrangements about 87% or about 30% of the time in an earlier analysis of some 590 of the donors. A group of highly shared sequence variants was considered likely to be a technical artifact of the sequencing pipeline. Some 16 rarely observed V segments, including chromosome 9 orphons, were excluded from the earlier analysis of about 600 of the donors because counts were too low. Because HLA typing was unavailable for some donors at each locus, only the typed subset was used in association tests. Assigning TCR associations to individual alleles was difficult when HLA alleles, especially DR and DQ, strongly co-occurred. The study gave a list of under 200 TCR beta chains associated with cytomegalovirus. Correlated functional status among segregating V segments might reflect linkage disequilibrium, but an unknown experimental factor could not be ruled out. Because the 87-base-pair reads could not distinguish some IMGT-functional V segments, including TRBV6-2 and TRBV6-3, those segments were excluded. CMV serostatus was the only immune exposure information available for the cohort. According to a later analysis, parvovirus B19, influenza, CMV and Epstein-Barr virus appeared linked to several top co-occurrence clusters. Most TCR sequences were seen in very few donors, while some public TCRs were found in many individuals. In a later analysis, around 15,000 TCR beta sequences were associated with specific HLA alleles at a false discovery rate of 0.05. A later genetic analysis associated a missense DCLRE1C variant with V-gene and J-gene trimming of TCR beta chains, and an independent cohort replicated the association. A later genetic analysis reported fewer N-insertions in productive TCRs among donors in an Asian-associated ancestry cluster than the roughly 670-donor mean. According to a later analysis, most CMV-associated TCR beta chains appeared to be HLA-restricted, and the HLA associations seemed to be driven largely by CMV exposure. In a later analysis, HLA-associated TCR beta chains showed more clonal expansion and lower generation probabilities than non-associated chains that were equally common. Only TCR beta chains were sequenced in this cohort, and the absence of alpha or paired-chain data limited detectable features.

The method behind the library was the immunoSEQ multiplex PCR assay. The multiplex PCR relied on a mix of 60 forward primers for TCR Vbeta segments and 13 reverse primers for TCR Jbeta segments. The CDR3 region of rearranged TCR beta genes was amplified from genomic DNA by a multiplex PCR assay. On the Illumina HiSeq System, the amplified TCR beta libraries were sequenced as 87-base-pair reads. The original methods were these. In a later analysis, tens of millions of unique TCR beta chains were counted across the 666 repertoires, and roughly 10 million of these chains were shared by at least two donors. Raw reads were error-corrected and collapsed into unique sequences by a nearest-neighbor algorithm in which closely related sequences were merged to remove PCR and sequencing errors. CDR3 sequences were aligned to IMGT reference sequences to assign V, D and J gene segments. For a sequence to be retained, a match of at least six nucleotides was required to both a V gene segment and a J gene segment. A rearrangement counted as productive if the CDR3 had no stop codons and remained in frame with V and J, and every other rearrangement counted as non-productive. Following IMGT convention, CDR3 was defined as the stretch from the second conserved V-encoded cysteine up to the conserved J-encoded phenylalanine. The earlier analysis of 587 of the donors excluded sequences that lacked an unambiguous match to a single V gene segment. In an earlier analysis of several hundred of the donors, V segments were called functional above 56.7% productive rearrangements and were called segregating when the between-donor standard deviation exceeded 5%. To diagnose cytomegalovirus status from the catalog of TCR beta chain sequences, a statistical classification framework was built. A later analysis assigned V and J genes by comparing TCR nucleotide sequences with IMGT/GENE-DB human TR gene sequences. A later analysis assigned CDR3 sequences and most-parsimonious VDJ recombination scenarios with the TCRdist pipeline. In a later analysis, each TCR beta chain was defined by its CDR3 amino acid sequence together with its V-gene family, and reads lacking a unique V-gene family were excluded. A later analysis removed 500 to 650 highly shared, low-generation-probability nucleotide sequences to deal with suspected cross-contamination and a sequencing artifact. In a later analysis, a clonal expansion index was calculated for each public chain from normalized within-repertoire ranks of inferred template counts. A later analysis computed generation probabilities with a VDJ recombination model fitted to out-of-frame rearrangements, and checked the results against IGoR. A later analysis scored TCR-TCR, TCR-HLA and TCR-CMV co-occurrence with hypergeometric tests, applying a repertoire-size bias correction to TCR pairs. In a later analysis, false discovery rates were estimated by permuting HLA or CMV assignments 20 times. In a later analysis, co-occurring TCRs were grouped using DBSCAN, and TCRdist sequence similarity was added for clustering within HLA-allele-positive subsets. For co-occurrence clustering, repertoires with fewer than 30,000 or more than 120,000 public chains were excluded, along with five repertoires with anomalous nucleotide sharing. TCRdb took over this immuneACCESS table, retaining in-frame rearrangements with V and J assigned. Such tables are incomplete; in checked studies, under half of the missing clones stem from an unresolved V gene, and the remainder is unexplained. Clonal size and the V and J genes are those of that table, whereas D and trimming came from the DNA. Across this sample there are over 55,000 clones, with 75% to 90% seen only once. Roughly 12% of the sample is held by the ten biggest clonotypes.

The CDR3 goes from the cysteine to the phenylalanine over 14 residues. CDR3 DNA is the only sequence kept; it has 42 bases, read in frame from the first base. The cohort consisted of hundreds of healthy bone marrow donors. Cohort members were all nominally healthy when sampled, although unrecorded immune exposures were likely present. The donor was CMV seropositive and belonged to the group of 250 to 300 seropositive cohort members. Every donor gave a peripheral blood sample, and the peripheral blood mononuclear cells from that sample were used for TCR beta sequencing. The Qiagen DNeasy Blood Extraction Kit was used to extract genomic DNA from the blood cell samples. Comment on this clone: What antigen it recognizes has not been identified. The record has no base qualities; no much larger clone is one base away.

The sequenced material came from PBMCs. The V and J segments used are TRBV21-1 and TRBJ2-7; TRBD2, as called in the table, went unchecked against the DNA. TRBV21-1 is designated a pseudogene. The receptor was derived from a woman under 40 in good health and CMV-seropositive. The DNA sequence is given as TGTGCCAGCAGCAGACTAGCGGCCCCCTACGAGCAGTACTTC. It translates to CASSRLAAPYEQYF.